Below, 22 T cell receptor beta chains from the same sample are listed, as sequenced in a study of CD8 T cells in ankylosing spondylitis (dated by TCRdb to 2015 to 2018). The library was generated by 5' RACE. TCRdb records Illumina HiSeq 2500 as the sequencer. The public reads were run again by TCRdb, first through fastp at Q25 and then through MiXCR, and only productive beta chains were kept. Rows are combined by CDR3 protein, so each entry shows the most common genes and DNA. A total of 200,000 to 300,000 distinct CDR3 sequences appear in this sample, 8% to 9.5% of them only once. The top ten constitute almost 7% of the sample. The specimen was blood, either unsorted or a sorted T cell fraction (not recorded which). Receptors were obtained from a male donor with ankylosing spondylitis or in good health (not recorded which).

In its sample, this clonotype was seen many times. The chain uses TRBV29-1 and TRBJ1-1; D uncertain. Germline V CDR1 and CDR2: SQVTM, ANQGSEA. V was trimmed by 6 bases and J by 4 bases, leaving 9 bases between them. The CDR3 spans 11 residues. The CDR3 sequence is CSVHITTEAFF. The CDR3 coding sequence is TGCAGCGTACACATCACCACTGAAGCTTTCTTT.

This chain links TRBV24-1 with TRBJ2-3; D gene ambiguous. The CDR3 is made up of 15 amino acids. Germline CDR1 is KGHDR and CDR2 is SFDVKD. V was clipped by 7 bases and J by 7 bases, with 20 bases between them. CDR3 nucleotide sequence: TGTGCCACCAGGGAGACTCTTTCAAGCTGGTATACGCAGTATTTT. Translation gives CATRETLSSWYTQYF.

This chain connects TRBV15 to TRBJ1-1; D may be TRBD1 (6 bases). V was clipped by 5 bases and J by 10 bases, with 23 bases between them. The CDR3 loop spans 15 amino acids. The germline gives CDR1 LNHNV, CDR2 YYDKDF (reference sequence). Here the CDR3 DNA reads TGTGCCACCAGCGCATACGATACAGGGCTGGTGGCAGCTTTCTTT. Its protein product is CATSAYDTGLVAAFF.

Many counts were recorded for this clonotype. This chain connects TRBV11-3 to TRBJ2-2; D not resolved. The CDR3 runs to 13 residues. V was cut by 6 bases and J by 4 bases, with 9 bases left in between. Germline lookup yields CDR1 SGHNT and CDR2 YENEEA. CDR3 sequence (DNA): TGTGCCAGCAGTGAATACCTCACCGGGGAGCTGTTTTTT. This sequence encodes CASSEYLTGELFF.

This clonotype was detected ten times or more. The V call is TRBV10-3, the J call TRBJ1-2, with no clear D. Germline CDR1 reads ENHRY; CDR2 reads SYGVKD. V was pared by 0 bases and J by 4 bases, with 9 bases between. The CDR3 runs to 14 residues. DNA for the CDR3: TGTGCCATCAGTGAGTCGCAGATCTCCTATGGCTACACCTTC. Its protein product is CAISESQISYGYTF.

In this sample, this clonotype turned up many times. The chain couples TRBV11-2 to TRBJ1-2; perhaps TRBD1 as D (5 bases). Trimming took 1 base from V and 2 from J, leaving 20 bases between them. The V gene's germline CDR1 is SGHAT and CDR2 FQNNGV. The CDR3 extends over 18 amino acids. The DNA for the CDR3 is TGTGCCAGCAGCTTAGTTTCCCGGGGCGTTGGAGAGAACTATGGCTACACCTTC. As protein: CASSLVSRGVGENYGYTF.

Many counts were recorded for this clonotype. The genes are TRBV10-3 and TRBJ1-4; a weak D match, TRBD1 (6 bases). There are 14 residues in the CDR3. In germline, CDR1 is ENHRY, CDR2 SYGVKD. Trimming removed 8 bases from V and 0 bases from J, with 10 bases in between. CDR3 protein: CAIGDTSTNEKLFF. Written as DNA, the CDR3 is TGTGCCATCGGGGACACCTCAACTAATGAAAAACTGTTTTTT.

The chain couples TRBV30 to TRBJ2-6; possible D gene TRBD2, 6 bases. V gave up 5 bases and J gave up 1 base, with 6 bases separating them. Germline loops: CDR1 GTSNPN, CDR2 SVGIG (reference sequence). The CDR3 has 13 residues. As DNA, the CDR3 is TGTGCCTGGGGAGGGTCTGGGGCCAACGTCCTGACTTTC. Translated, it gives CAWGGSGANVLTF.

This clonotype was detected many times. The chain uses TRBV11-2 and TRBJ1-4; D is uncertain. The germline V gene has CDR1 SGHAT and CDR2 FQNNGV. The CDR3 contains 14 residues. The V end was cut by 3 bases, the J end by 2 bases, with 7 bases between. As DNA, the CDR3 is TGTGCCAGCAGCTTTTCTAGGACTAATGAAAAACTGTTTTTT. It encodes CASSFSRTNEKLFF.

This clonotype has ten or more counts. The CDR3 loop reads CASSYLNTEAFF. The CDR3 DNA is TGTGCCAGCAGTTATTTGAACACTGAAGCTTTCTTT. The V and J genes are TRBV6-2 or TRBV6-3 and TRBJ1-1, with D uncertain. Between the trimmed V and J ends, which lost 3 bases and 0 bases, there was a span of 2 bases. Germline V gives CDR1 MNHEY, CDR2 SVGEGT. The CDR3 loop spans 12 amino acids.

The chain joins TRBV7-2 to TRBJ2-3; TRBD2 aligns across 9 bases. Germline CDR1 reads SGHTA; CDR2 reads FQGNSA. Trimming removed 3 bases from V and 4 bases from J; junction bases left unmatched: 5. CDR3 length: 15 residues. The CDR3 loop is CASSFSGGSSDTQYF. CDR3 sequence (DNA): TGTGCCAGCAGCTTTAGCGGGGGTAGTTCAGATACGCAGTATTTT.

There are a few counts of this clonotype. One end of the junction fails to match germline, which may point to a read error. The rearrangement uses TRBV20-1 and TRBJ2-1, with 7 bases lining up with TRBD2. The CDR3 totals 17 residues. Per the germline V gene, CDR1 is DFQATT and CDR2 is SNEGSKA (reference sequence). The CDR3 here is CCARAGVPMGFNNEQFF. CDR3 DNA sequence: TGCTGTGCTAGGGCGGGAGTCCCAATGGGGTTTAACAATGAGCAGTTCTTC.

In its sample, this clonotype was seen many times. The CDR3 reads CATSVGLADNEQFF. The CDR3 DNA sequence: TGTGCCACCAGTGTAGGACTAGCGGACAATGAGCAGTTCTTC. The rearrangement joins TRBV24-1 to TRBJ2-1; 10 nucleotides agree with TRBD2. This CDR3 region has 14 residues. CDR1 and CDR2 (germline): KGHDR, SFDVKD. After removal of 5 bases from V and 5 bases from J, the junction contained 2 bases not matched to a gene.

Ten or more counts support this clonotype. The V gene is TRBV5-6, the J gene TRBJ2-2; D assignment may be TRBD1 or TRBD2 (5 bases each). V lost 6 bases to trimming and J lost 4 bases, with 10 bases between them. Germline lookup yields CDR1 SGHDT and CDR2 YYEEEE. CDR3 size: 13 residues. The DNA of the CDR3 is TGTGCCAGCATCCCTGGGGGCACCGGGGAGCTGTTTTTT. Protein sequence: CASIPGGTGELFF.

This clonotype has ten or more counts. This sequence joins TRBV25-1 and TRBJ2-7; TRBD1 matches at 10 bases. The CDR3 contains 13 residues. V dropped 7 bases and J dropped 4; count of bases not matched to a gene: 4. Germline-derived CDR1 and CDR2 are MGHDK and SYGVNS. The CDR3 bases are TGTGCCAGCAATCCGGGACAGGGGTACGAGCAGTACTTC. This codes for CASNPGQGYEQYF.

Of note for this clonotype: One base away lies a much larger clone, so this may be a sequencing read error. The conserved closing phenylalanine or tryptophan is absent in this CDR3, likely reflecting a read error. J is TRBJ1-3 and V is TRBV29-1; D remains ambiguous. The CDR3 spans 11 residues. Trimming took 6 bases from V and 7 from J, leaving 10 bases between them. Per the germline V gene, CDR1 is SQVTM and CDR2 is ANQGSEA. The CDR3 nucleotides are TGCAGCGTCGACCTTCTTAACACCATATATTAT. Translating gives CSVDLLNTIYY.

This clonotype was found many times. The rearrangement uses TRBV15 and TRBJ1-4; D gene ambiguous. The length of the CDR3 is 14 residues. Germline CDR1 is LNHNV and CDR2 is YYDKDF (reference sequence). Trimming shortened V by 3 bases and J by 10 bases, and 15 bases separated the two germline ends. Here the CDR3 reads CATSSAWREGKLFF. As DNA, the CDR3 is TGTGCCACCAGCAGTGCCTGGAGGGAGGGAAAACTGTTTTTT.

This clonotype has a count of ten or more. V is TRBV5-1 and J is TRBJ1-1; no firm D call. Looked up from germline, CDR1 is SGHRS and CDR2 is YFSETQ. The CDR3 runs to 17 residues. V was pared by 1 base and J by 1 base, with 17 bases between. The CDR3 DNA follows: TGCGCCAGCAGCTTGAGAGGGAATCCGAAATCGAACACTGAAGCTTTCTTT. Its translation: CASSLRGNPKSNTEAFF.

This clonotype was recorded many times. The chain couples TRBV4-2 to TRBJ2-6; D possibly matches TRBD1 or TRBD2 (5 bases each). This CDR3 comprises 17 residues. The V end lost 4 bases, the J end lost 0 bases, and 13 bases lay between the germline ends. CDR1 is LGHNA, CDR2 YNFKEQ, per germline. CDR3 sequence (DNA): TGTGCCAGCAGCCTTCTAGCAGGGTTCTCTGGGGCCAACGTCCTGACTTTC. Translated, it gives CASSLLAGFSGANVLTF.

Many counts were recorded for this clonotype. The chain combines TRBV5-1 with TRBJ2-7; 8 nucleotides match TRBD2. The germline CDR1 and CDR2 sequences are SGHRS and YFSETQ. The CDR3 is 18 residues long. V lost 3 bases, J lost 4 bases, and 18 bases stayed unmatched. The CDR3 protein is CASSSQPSGSSIWYEQYF. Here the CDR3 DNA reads TGCGCCAGCAGCTCGCAGCCGAGCGGGAGTTCCATTTGGTACGAGCAGTACTTC. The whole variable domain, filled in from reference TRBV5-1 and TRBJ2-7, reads KAGVTQTPRYLIKTRGQQVTLSCSPISGHRSVSWYQQTPGQGLQFLFEYFSETQRNKGNFPGRFSGRQFSNSRSEMNVSTLELGDSALYLCASSSQPSGSSIWYEQYFGPGTRLTVT.

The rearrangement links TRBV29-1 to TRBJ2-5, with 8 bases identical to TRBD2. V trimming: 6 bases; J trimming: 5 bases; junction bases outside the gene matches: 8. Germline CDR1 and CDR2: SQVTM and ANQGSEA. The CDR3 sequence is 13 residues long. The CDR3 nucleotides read TGCAGCGTCGCATTAGCGGGGAGGGAGACCCAGTACTTC. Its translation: CSVALAGRETQYF. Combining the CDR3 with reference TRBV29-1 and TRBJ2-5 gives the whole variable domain SAVISQKPSRDICQRGTSLTIQCQVDSQVTMMFWYRQQPGQSLTLIATANQGSEATYESGFVIDKFPISRPNLTFSTLTVSNMSPEDSSIYLCSVALAGRETQYFGPGTRLLVL.

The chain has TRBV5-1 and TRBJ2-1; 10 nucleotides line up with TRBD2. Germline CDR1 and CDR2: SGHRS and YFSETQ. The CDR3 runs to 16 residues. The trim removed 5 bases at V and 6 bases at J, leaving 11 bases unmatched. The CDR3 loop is CASRRGLARGGNEQFF. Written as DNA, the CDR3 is TGCGCCAGCAGAAGGGGACTAGCGAGAGGAGGCAATGAGCAGTTCTTC.